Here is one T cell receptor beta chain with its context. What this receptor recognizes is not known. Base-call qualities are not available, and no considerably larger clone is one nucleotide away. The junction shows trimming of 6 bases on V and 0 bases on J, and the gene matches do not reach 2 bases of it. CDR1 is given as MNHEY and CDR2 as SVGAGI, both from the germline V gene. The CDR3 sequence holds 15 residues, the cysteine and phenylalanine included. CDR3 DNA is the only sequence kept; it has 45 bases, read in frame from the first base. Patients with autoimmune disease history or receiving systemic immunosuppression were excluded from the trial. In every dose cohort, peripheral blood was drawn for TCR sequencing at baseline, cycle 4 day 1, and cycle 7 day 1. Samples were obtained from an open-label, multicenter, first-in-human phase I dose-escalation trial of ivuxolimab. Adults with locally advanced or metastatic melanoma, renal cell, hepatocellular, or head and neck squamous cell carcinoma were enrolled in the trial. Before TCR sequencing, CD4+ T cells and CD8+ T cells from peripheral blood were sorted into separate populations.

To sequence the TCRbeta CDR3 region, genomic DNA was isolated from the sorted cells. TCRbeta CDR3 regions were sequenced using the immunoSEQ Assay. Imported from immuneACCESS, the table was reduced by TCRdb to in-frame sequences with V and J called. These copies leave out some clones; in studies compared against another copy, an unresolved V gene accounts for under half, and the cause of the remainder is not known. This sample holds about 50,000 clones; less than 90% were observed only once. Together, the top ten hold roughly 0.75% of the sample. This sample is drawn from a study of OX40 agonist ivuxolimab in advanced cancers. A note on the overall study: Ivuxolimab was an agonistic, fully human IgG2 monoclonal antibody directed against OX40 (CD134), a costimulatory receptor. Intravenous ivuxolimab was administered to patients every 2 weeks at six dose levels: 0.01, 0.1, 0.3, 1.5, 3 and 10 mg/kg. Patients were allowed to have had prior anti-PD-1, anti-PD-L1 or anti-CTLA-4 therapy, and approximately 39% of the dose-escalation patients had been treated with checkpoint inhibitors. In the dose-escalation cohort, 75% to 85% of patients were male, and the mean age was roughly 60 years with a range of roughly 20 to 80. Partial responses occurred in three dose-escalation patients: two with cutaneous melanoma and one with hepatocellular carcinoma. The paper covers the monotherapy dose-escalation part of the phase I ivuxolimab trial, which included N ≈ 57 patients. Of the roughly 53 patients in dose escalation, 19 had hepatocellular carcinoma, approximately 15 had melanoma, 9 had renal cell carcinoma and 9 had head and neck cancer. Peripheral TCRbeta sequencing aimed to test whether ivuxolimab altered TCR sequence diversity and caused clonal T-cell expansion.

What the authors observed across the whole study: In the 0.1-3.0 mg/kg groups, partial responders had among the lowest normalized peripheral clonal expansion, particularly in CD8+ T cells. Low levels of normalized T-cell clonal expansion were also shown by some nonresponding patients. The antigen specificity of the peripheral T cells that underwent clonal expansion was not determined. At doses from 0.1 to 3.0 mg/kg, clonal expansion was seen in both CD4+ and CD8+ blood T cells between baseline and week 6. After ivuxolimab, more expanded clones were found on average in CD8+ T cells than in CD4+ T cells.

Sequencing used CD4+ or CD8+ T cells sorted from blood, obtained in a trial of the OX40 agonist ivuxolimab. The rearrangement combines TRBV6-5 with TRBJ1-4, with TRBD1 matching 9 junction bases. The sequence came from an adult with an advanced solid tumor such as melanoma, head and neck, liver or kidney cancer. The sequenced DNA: TGTGCCAGCAGGGGGACAGGGACAACTAATGAAAAACTGTTTTTT. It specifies CASRGTGTTNEKLFF.